This T cell receptor beta chain was retrieved from a study of blood T cell repertoires in COVID-19. This CDR3 is built from 18 residues. CDR1 is MNHEY, CDR2 SMNVEV, per germline (reference sequence). With 3 bases removed from V and 6 bases from J, the gap between germline ends came to 23 bases. Produced via immunoSEQ multiplex PCR; TCRdb's table is partial and in-frame only. Here the sample spans 84,000 or so clones, 70% to 80% being singletons. This chain joins TRBV27 and TRBJ1-4; D is possibly TRBD1 (6 bases). The sequenced sample was peripheral blood. This receptor was identified in a human donor in a cohort sampled during active COVID-19. CDR3: CASSFRAAFGGMDEKLFF. The CDR3 DNA is TGTGCCAGCAGTTTTCGCGCGGCCTTTGGGGGCATGGATGAAAAACTGTTTTTT.